Below, 14 T cell receptor beta chains from the same sample are listed, as sequenced in a study of CD8+ T cells in alopecia areata. cDNA reverse transcribed from extracted RNA served as the sequencing template. This table comes from immunoSEQ multiplex PCR, and its TCRdb copy is limited to in-frame clones, with some not included. The table lists about 200,000 clones, about two fifths of them singletons, with 0.48% in the top ten. Treatment reported: oral pan-JAK inhibitor, 5-10 mg twice daily. The source was CD4+ T cells sorted from blood, collected at approximately week 30, from a patient treated with tofacitinib. The receptors derive from a human donor with alopecia areata.

This sequence joins TRBV4-2 and TRBJ2-3; D ambiguous. The germline V gene encodes CDR1 LGHNA and CDR2 YNFKEQ. Trimming removed 1 base from V and 3 bases from J, with 8 bases in between. The CDR3 has 14 residues. The CDR3 loop is CASSQGLLTDTQYF. CDR3 coding DNA: TGTGCCAGCAGCCAAGGGCTCCTTACAGATACGCAGTATTTT.

There are a few counts of this clone. The chain links TRBV6-6 to TRBJ2-7, with 9 positions matching TRBD1. V was clipped by 6 bases and J by 4 bases; unmatched bases: 7. This CDR3 spans 14 amino acids. Germline-derived CDR1 and CDR2 are MNHNY and SVGAGI (reference sequence). The CDR3: CASSSGTGLYEQYF. The CDR3 nucleotides are TGTGCCAGCAGCTCCGGGACAGGGTTGTACGAGCAGTACTTC.

The genes are TRBV4-1 and TRBJ2-1; no definite D call. Germline CDR1 is MGHRA and CDR2 is YSYEKL. The CDR3 runs 11 residues. V gave up 9 bases and J gave up 5 bases, with 8 bases separating them. CDR3 loop: CASLFHNEQFF. CDR3 DNA: TGCGCCAGTCTGTTCCACAATGAGCAGTTCTTC.

The chain is built from TRBV6-1 and TRBJ1-1; 7 nucleotides match TRBD1. Germline V gene data show CDR1 as MNHNS and CDR2 as SASEGT. The CDR3 totals 14 residues. The trim removed 5 bases at V and 5 bases at J, leaving 8 bases unmatched. CDR3 sequence reads: CASSPPGQRTEAFF. In nucleotides, the CDR3 is TGTGCCAGCAGTCCCCCGGGACAGAGGACTGAAGCTTTCTTT.

In its sample, this clone was seen once. The rearrangement joins TRBV5-1 to TRBJ1-2; TRBD1 might be the D (5 bases). This CDR3 contains 14 residues. The germline V gene encodes CDR1 SGHRS and CDR2 YFSETQ. Trimming took off 4 bases at V and 3 bases at J, with 13 bases between the two ends. CDR3: CASSASGTDYGYTF. DNA for the CDR3: TGCGCCAGCAGCGCGTCCGGGACGGACTATGGCTACACCTTC. The variable domain in full, with the rest retrieved from reference TRBV5-1 and TRBJ1-2, is KAGVTQTPRYLIKTRGQQVTLSCSPISGHRSVSWYQQTPGQGLQFLFEYFSETQRNKGNFPGRFSGRQFSNSRSEMNVSTLELGDSALYLCASSASGTDYGYTFGSGTRLTVV.

The CDR3 bases are TGTGCCTGGGGCCCGGGGGAAAACATTCAGTACTTC. Translation gives CAWGPGENIQYF. This chain joins TRBV30 and TRBJ2-4; D might be TRBD2 (6 bases). From germline, CDR1 is GTSNPN and CDR2 SVGIG (reference sequence). Trimming left V 5 bases short and J 5 bases short, with 10 bases between. The CDR3 extends over 12 amino acids.

V and J are TRBV7-9 and TRBJ2-5; no clear D gene. Germline V gene lookup returns CDR1 SEHNR and CDR2 FQNEAQ (reference sequence). V was trimmed by 3 bases and J by 4 bases, leaving 15 bases between them. This CDR3 region has 15 residues. The DNA of the CDR3 is TGTGCCAGCAGCTTTTGGGCAGGAGTAGTAGAGACCCAGTACTTC. Translation: CASSFWAGVVETQYF.

This clone occurred a few times. The V gene is TRBV4-1, the J gene TRBJ1-6; D possibly corresponds to TRBD1 (5 bases). The CDR3 consists of 16 residues. Germline V lookup: CDR1 MGHRA, CDR2 YSYEKL. Deletions cut 0 bases from V and 5 bases from J, with 11 bases between. The CDR3, as DNA: TGCGCCAGCAGCCAAGACCAGGGCAAGGATAATTCACCCCTCCACTTT. This sequence encodes CASSQDQGKDNSPLHF.

The chain recombines TRBV30 with TRBJ1-2, with D uncertain. Trimming cost V 3 bases and J 4 bases, with 18 bases left between them. This CDR3 comprises 15 residues. Germline-derived CDR1 and CDR2 are GTSNPN and SVGIG (reference sequence). CDR3 sequence: CAWRHGVSLVYGYTF. The CDR3 nucleotides are TGTGCCTGGAGGCATGGGGTCTCCCTCGTCTATGGCTACACCTTC.

This sequence joins TRBV9 and TRBJ2-2; no definite D call. This CDR3 is built from 13 residues. Trimming took 0 bases from V and 5 from J, leaving 5 bases between them. Germline CDR1 SGDLS, CDR2 YYNGEE. Written as DNA, the CDR3 is TGTGCCAGCAGCGTAGGGTTTACCGGGGAGCTGTTTTTT. Encoded protein: CASSVGFTGELFF.

The chain carries TRBV19 and TRBJ1-1, with D unclear. Looked up from germline, CDR1 is LNHDA and CDR2 is SQIVND (reference sequence). The CDR3 is 15 amino acids. With 3 bases removed from V and 7 bases from J, the gap between germline ends came to 18 bases. The CDR3 spells CASSIGPLRSGEAFF. DNA of the CDR3: TGTGCCAGTAGTATTGGGCCACTTAGAAGTGGTGAAGCTTTCTTT.

This clone was detected once. This chain joins TRBV7-3 and TRBJ2-2, with 7 bases fitting TRBD1. Per the germline V gene, CDR1 is SGHTA and CDR2 is FQGTGA. CDR3 size: 14 residues. V was pared by 4 bases and J by 7 bases, with 6 bases of the junction left unmatched. The CDR3 DNA reads as TGTGCCAGCAGCTCTACAGGGGTGGGCGGGGAGCTGTTTTTT. Its protein product is CASSSTGVGGELFF.

This chain uses TRBV27 with TRBJ2-7; 12 bases map to TRBD2. The germline CDR1 and CDR2 sequences are MNHEY and SMNVEV (reference sequence). This CDR3 comprises 17 residues. The ends lost 5 bases at V and 0 bases at J; junction bases unmatched: 8. This chain's CDR3 is CASSPIGLAGISYEQYF. In nucleotides, the CDR3 is TGTGCCAGCAGTCCGATCGGACTAGCGGGGATCTCCTACGAGCAGTACTTC.

Concerning this clone: At one end the junction does not follow the germline gene, possibly because of a read error. V is TRBV7-7 and J is TRBJ2-5; 7 nucleotides agree with TRBD2. Germline-derived CDR1 and CDR2 are SSHAT and FNYEAQ (reference sequence). This CDR3 is built from 14 residues. The CDR3 DNA follows: TGTGCTAGCAGCCTCACCGGGGAGGGGGAGACCCAGTACTTC. Amino acid sequence: CASSLTGEGETQYF.